This TCR beta chain was captured by sequencing in a study of cytomegalovirus exposure and HLA in healthy donors. This PCR relied on a set of 60 Vbeta primers and 13 Jbeta primers. The repertoire was sequenced with immunoSEQ multiplex PCR; TCRdb's copy has only in-frame clones and lacks some. Of some 130,000 clones listed, approximately 81% are singletons. In its sample, this clone was seen a few times. Antigen specificity is unknown. This CDR3 is built from 15 residues. Trimming shortened V by 1 base and J by 3 bases, and 12 bases separated the two germline ends. Germline values: CDR1 LGHNA, CDR2 YSLEER. Study-wide results and caveats: Previous analysis showed most TCR beta V segments were productive about 87% or about 30% of the time.

Sequencing was done on a sample of PBMCs. The clonotype was recovered from a male donor in good health and CMV-seronegative. This chain uses TRBV4-3 with TRBJ1-1; a possible D gene is TRBD1 (5 bases). The CDR3 DNA follows: TGCGCCAGCAGCCAAGCGTTGGCCAGGGACACTGAAGCTTTCTTT. It yields the protein CASSQALARDTEAFF.